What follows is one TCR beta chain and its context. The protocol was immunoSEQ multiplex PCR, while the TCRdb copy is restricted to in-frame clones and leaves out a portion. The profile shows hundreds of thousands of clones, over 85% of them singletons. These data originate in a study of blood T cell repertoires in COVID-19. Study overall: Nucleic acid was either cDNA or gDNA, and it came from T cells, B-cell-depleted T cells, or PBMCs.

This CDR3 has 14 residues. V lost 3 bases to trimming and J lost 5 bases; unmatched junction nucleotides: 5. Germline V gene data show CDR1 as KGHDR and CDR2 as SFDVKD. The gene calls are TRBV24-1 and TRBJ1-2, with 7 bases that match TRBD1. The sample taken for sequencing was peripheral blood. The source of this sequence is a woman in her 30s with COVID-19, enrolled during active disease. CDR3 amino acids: CATSDATGIYGYTF. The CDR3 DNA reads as TGTGCCACCAGTGATGCGACAGGGATTTATGGCTACACCTTC.